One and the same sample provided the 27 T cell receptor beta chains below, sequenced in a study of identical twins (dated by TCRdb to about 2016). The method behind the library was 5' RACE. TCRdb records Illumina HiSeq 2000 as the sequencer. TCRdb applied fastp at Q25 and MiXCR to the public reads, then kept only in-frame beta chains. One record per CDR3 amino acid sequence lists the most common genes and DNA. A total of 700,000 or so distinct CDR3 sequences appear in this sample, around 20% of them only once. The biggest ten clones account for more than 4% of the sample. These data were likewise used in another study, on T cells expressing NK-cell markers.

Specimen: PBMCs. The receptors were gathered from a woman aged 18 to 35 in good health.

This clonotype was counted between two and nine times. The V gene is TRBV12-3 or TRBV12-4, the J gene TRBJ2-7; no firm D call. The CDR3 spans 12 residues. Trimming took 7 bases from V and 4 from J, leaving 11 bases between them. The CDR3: CASTLRRYEQYF. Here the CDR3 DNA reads TGTGCCAGCACTCTAAGGCGGTACGAGCAGTACTTC.

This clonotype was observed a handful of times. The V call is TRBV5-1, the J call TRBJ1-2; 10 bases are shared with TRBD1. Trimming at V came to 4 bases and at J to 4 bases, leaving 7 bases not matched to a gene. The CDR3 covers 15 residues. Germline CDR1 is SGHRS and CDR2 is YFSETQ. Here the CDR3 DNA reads TGCGCCAGCAGCGCAGGGACAGGGGCCGGCTATGGCTACACCTTC. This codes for CASSAGTGAGYGYTF.

This CDR3 reads CASSLRGGMNTEAFF. CDR3 nucleotides: TGTGCCAGCAGCTTGAGGGGAGGGATGAACACTGAAGCTTTCTTT. This chain connects TRBV7-2 to TRBJ1-1; D is perhaps TRBD1 (5 bases). The germline V gene encodes CDR1 SGHTA and CDR2 FQGNSA. The V end was cut by 3 bases, the J end by 0 bases, with 11 bases between. This CDR3 has 15 amino acids. Based on the CDR3 plus reference TRBV7-2 and TRBJ1-1, the full variable domain is GAGVSQSPSNKVTEKGKDVELRCDPISGHTALYWYRQSLGQGLEFLIYFQGNSAPDKSGLPSDRFSAERTGGSVSTLTIQRTQQEDSAVYLCASSLRGGMNTEAFFGQGTRLTVV.

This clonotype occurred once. The CDR3 loop reads CASSPPVSTPYTEAFF. The CDR3 DNA reads as TGCGCCAGCAGCCCTCCGGTATCCACGCCCTACACTGAAGCTTTCTTT. The chain uses TRBV5-1 and TRBJ1-1; no reliable D call. Trimming cost V 4 bases and J 3 bases, with 19 bases left between them. This CDR3 is 16 amino acids long. Germline assignment: CDR1 SGHRS and CDR2 YFSETQ.

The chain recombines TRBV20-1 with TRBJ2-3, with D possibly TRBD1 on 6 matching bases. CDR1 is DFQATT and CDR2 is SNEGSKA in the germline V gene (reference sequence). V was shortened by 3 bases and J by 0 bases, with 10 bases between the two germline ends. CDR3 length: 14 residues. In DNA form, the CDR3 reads TGCAGTGCTAGCTGGGGGCCTAGCACAGATACGCAGTATTTT. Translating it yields CSASWGPSTDTQYF.

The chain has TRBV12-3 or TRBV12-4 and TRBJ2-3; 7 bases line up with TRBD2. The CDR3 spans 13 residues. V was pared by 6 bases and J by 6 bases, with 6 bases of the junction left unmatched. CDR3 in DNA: TGTGCCAGCAGCCGGATGGGGGGGGATACGCAGTATTTT. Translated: CASSRMGGDTQYF.

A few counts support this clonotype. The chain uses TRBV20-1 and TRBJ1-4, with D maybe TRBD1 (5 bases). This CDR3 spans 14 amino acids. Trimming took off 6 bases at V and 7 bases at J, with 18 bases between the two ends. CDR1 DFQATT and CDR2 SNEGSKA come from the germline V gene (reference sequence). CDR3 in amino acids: CSAPSGAGSEKLFF. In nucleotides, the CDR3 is TGCAGTGCCCCTTCCGGGGCAGGTAGTGAAAAACTGTTTTTT.

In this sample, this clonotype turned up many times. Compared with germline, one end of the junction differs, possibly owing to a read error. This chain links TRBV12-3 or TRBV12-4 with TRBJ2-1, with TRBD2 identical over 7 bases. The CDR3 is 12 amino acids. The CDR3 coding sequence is TGTGCCAGCAGTCTTGGGACTACCTCAATGACCTTC. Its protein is CASSLGTTSMTF.

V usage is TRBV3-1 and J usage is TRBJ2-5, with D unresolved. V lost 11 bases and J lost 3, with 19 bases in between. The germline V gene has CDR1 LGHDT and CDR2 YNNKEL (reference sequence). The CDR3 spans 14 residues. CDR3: CASKNRALEETQYF. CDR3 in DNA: TGTGCCTCAAAGAACCGGGCTCTGGAAGAGACCCAGTACTTC.

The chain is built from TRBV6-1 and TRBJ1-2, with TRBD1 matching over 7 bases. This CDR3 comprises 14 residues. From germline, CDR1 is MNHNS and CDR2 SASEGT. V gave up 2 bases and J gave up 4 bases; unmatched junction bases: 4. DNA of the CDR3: TGTGCCAGCAGTGAATTACAGGGGTTCTATGGCTACACCTTC. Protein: CASSELQGFYGYTF.

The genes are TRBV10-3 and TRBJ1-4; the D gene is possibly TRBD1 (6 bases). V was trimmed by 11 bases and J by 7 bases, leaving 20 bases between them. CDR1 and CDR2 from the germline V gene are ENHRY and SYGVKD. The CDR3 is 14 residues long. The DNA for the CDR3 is TGTGCCGCCCGGGGTCAGGGGTTGACTGAAAAACTGTTTTTT. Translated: CAARGQGLTEKLFF.

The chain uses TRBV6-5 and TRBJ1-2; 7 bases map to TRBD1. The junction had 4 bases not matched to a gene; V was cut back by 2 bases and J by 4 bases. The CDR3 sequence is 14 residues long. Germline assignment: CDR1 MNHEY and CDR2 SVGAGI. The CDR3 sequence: CASSYRTGGYGYTF. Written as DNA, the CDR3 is TGTGCCAGCAGTTACAGGACAGGCGGCTATGGCTACACCTTC.

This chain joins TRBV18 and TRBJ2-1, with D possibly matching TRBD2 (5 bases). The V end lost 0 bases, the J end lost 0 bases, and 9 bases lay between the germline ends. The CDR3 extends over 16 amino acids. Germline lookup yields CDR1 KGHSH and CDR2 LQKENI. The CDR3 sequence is CASSPPQGSSYNEQFF. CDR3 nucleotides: TGTGCCAGCTCACCACCGCAAGGGAGCTCCTACAATGAGCAGTTCTTC.

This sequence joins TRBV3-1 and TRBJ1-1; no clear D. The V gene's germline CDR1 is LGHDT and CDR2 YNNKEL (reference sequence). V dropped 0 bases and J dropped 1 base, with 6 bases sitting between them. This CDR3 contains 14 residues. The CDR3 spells CASSQDLSNTEAFF. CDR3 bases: TGTGCCAGCAGCCAAGATTTATCGAACACTGAAGCTTTCTTT.

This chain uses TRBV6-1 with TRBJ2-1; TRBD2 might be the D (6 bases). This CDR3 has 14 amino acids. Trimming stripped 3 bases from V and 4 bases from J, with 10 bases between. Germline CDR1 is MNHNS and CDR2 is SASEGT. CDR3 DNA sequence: TGTGCCAGCAGTGAGGCTAGCGTATACAATGAGCAGTTCTTC. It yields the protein CASSEASVYNEQFF.

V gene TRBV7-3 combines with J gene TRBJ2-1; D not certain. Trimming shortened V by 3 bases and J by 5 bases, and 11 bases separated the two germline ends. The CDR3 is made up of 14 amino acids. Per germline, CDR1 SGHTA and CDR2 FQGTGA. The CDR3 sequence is CASSFSPSNNEQFF. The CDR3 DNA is TGTGCCAGCAGCTTCTCGCCCAGTAACAATGAGCAGTTCTTC.

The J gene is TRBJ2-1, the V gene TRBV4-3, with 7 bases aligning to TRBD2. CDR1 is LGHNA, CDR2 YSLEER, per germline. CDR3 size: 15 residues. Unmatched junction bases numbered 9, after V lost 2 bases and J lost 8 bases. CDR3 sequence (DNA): TGCGCCAGCAGCCAAAAATTCGGGGGAGGGCATGAGCAGTTCTTC. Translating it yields CASSQKFGGGHEQFF.

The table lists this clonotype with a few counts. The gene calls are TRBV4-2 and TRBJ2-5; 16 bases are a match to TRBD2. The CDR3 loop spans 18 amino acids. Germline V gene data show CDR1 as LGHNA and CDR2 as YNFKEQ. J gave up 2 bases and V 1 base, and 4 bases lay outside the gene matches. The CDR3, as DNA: TGTGCCAGCAGCCAAGGGGGACTAGCGGGGGGGCGGCAAGAGACCCAGTACTTC. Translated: CASSQGGLAGGRQETQYF.

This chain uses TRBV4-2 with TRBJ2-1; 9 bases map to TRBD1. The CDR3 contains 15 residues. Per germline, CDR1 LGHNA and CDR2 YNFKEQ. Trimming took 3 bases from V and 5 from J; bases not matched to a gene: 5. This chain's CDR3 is CASSHAGQGNNEQFF. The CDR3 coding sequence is TGTGCCAGCAGCCATGCGGGACAGGGAAACAATGAGCAGTTCTTC.

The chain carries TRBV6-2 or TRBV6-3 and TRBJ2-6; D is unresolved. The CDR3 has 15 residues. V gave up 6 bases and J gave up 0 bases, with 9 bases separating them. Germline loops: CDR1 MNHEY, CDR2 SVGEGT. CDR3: CASRPWNSGANVLTF. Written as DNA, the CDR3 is TGTGCCAGCAGGCCCTGGAACTCTGGGGCCAACGTCCTGACTTTC.

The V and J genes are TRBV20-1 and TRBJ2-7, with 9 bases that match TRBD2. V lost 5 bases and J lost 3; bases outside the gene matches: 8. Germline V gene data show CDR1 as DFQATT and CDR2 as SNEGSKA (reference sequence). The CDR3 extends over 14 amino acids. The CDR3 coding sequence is TGCAGTGCTTCGCCGGGACTAGCCAACTACGAGCAGTACTTC. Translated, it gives CSASPGLANYEQYF.

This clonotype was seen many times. DNA for the CDR3: TGTGCCAGCAGTTTGTCTACCCTATCCAGGGAGCTGTTTTTT. Amino acids: CASSLSTLSRELFF. The chain couples TRBV12-3 or TRBV12-4 to TRBJ2-2, with no clear D. V lost 3 bases and J 9 bases, leaving 14 bases between the germline ends. This CDR3 has 14 residues.

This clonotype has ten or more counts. CDR3: CASSGFSTEAFF. The CDR3 DNA is TGTGCCAGCAGTGGGTTTAGCACTGAAGCTTTCTTT. The rearrangement uses TRBV3-1 and TRBJ1-1; D is unclear. Germline CDR1 is LGHDT and CDR2 is YNNKEL (reference sequence). The V end lost 6 bases, the J end lost 4 bases, and 9 bases lay between the germline ends. The CDR3 extends over 12 amino acids. Looking up the rest from reference TRBV3-1 and TRBJ1-1 gives the full variable domain: DTAVSQTPKYLVTQMGNDKSIKCEQNLGHDTMYWYKQDSKKFLKIMFSYNNKELIINETVPNRFSPKSPDKAHLNLHINSLELGDSAVYFCASSGFSTEAFFGQGTRLTVV.

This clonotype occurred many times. The CDR3 bases are TGTGCCAGCAGCCAAGATGCGAGGACTAGCGGGACCTACGAGCAGTACTTC. Its translation: CASSQDARTSGTYEQYF. V is TRBV4-2 and J is TRBJ2-7, with 12 bases identical to TRBD2. The junction had 5 bases not matched to a gene; V was cut back by 0 bases and J by 2 bases. CDR1 and CDR2 from the germline V gene are LGHNA and YNFKEQ. This CDR3 has 17 residues.

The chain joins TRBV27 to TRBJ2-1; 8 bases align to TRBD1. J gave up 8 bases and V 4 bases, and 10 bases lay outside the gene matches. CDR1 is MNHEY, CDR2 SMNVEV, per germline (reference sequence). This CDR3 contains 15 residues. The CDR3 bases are TGTGCCAGCAGTTCGTGGGGCAGGGGGCGTGATGAGCAGTTCTTC. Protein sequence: CASSSWGRGRDEQFF.

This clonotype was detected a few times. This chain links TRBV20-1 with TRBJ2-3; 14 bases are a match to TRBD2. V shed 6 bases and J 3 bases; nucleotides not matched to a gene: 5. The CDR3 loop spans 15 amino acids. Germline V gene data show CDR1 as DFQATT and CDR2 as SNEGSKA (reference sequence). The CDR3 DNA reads TGCAGTGCCTACGGACTAGCGGGGGGAACAGATACGCAGTATTTT. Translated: CSAYGLAGGTDTQYF.

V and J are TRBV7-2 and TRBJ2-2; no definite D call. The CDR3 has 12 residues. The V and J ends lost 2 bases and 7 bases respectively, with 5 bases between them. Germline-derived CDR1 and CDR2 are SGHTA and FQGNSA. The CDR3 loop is CASSLTIGELFF. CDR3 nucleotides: TGTGCCAGCAGCTTAACTATCGGGGAGCTGTTTTTT.